The source of this T cell receptor (beta chain) is a study of blood T cell repertoires in COVID-19. CDR3 length equals 17 residues. CDR1 is SEHNR and CDR2 is FQNEAQ in the germline V gene (reference sequence). Trimming at V came to 1 base and at J to 8 bases, leaving 10 bases not matched to a gene. Source study methods: From reference gene primer amplification, estimates of nucleated cell counts were derived. The data were produced by immunoSEQ multiplex PCR, yet TCRdb's version contains in-frame clones alone and is incomplete. For V, J and clone size, that table is used; D and trimming come from the DNA. The sample lists roughly 75,000 clones, 75% to 90% occurring once.

The receptor was isolated from a man aged 60-69 years with acute or convalescent COVID-19. The sequenced sample consisted of peripheral blood. The chain couples TRBV7-9 to TRBJ2-1, with 11 positions matching TRBD2. In nucleotides, the CDR3 is TGTGCCAGCAGCTTAGGGACTAGCGGGCGAGTTAGCGATGAGCAGTTCTTC. It translates to CASSLGTSGRVSDEQFF.